The sequence of this T cell receptor beta chain was determined in a study of neurological immune-mediated disorders. By 5'RACE with 10-nucleotide random UMIs, the cDNA was made. TCRdb passed the 5' RACE reads through MiXCR, listing each CDR3 protein once. This sample carries under 50,000 distinct CDR3 sequences, around 14% of them seen once, and the ten largest clones take 4.5% to 5.5%. This clonotype was detected many times. Time point given: longitudinal time-point 2. The CDR3 has 13 residues. After removal of 3 bases from V and 7 bases from J, the junction contained 6 bases not matched to a gene. Germline CDR1 is LNHNV and CDR2 is YYDKDF (reference sequence).

The sample comprised PBMCs. The chain recombines TRBV15 with TRBJ2-7, with 7 positions matching TRBD1. This TCR was recovered from a male donor with HTLV-1-associated myelopathy (HAM/TSP). This CDR3 reads CATSRGPGGEQYF. The CDR3 DNA reads as TGTGCCACCAGCAGGGGACCAGGGGGAGAGCAGTACTTC.